Presented here are 22 T cell receptor beta chains from one specimen sequenced in a study of Graves' ophthalmopathy and Graves' hyperthyroidism. CDR3 regions of TCR beta were amplified from RNA transcripts. HTBI-primed first-round RT-PCR preceded second-round multiplex PCR. TCRdb re-derived calls from the multiplex PCR reads in MiXCR, one entry per CDR3 protein. The sample has about 220,000 distinct CDR3 sequences, around a fifth seen once. The sample was peripheral blood. The receptor source for this set is a woman aged 50 to 60 with Graves' ophthalmopathy.

This clonotype was observed a few times. V and J are TRBV30 and TRBJ1-5; D is perhaps TRBD1 (6 bases). CDR1 and CDR2 from the germline V gene are GTSNPN and SVGIG (reference sequence). V gave up 5 bases and J gave up 5 bases, with 13 bases separating them. This CDR3 region has 13 residues. In DNA, the CDR3 is TGTGCCTGGCGGCAGGGGCCGGATCAGCCCCAGCATTTT. Protein: CAWRQGPDQPQHF.

This chain links TRBV12-3 or TRBV12-4 with TRBJ1-1; 8 nucleotides match TRBD1. This CDR3 contains 14 residues. J gave up 8 bases and V 6 bases, and 11 bases lay outside the gene matches. This chain's CDR3 is CASSLTGARGEAFF. Written as DNA, the CDR3 is TGTGCCAGCAGCCTGACAGGGGCGAGGGGCGAAGCTTTCTTT.

This clonotype was seen repeatedly, ten times or more. The chain joins TRBV27 to TRBJ2-6; 8 bases fit TRBD1. The germline V gene has CDR1 MNHEY and CDR2 SMNVEV (reference sequence). This CDR3 is 19 amino acids long. V trimming: 5 bases; J trimming: 0 bases; junction bases outside the gene matches: 12. CDR3 sequence (DNA): TGTGCCAGCAGTGCCCCCGGCAGGGGGCCTAGCTCTGGGGCCAACGTCCTGACTTTC. It encodes CASSAPGRGPSSGANVLTF.

The genes are TRBV18 and TRBJ2-5, with D possibly matching TRBD1 (5 bases). CDR1 is KGHSH and CDR2 is LQKENI in the germline V gene. Trimming pared 2 bases from V and 1 base from J, leaving 11 bases between. CDR3 length: 15 amino acids. The CDR3 is CASSPLNRFQETQYF. Written as DNA, the CDR3 is TGTGCCAGCTCACCATTAAACAGGTTCCAAGAGACCCAGTACTTC.

Ten or more counts support this clonotype. J is TRBJ2-7 and V is TRBV29-1; 8 nucleotides agree with TRBD1. The CDR3 runs to 13 residues. Trimming removed 1 base from V and 6 bases from J; junction bases left unmatched: 5. In germline, CDR1 is SQVTM, CDR2 ANQGSEA. This CDR3 is CSVEGVQGGEQYF. The CDR3 nucleotides read TGCAGCGTTGAAGGGGTACAGGGGGGCGAGCAGTACTTC.

The chain recombines TRBV6-5 with TRBJ2-7; 8 bases match TRBD1. Unmatched junction bases numbered 13, after V lost 2 bases and J lost 7 bases. CDR3 size: 16 residues. From germline, CDR1 is MNHEY and CDR2 SVGAGI. CDR3 protein: CASSYRQGTDPGEQYF. The CDR3 DNA sequence: TGTGCCAGCAGTTACCGACAGGGGACGGACCCGGGGGAGCAGTACTTC.

This clonotype has at least ten counts. The chain links TRBV6-2 or TRBV6-3 to TRBJ2-7; D is possibly TRBD2 (6 bases). CDR3 size: 15 residues. Trimming took off 7 bases at V and 4 bases at J, with 20 bases between the two ends. The germline V gene has CDR1 MNHEY and CDR2 SVGEGT. CDR3 sequence reads: CASNNYRDSTYEQYF. The CDR3 nucleotides are TGTGCCAGCAACAACTACCGGGACTCGACATACGAGCAGTACTTC.

This clonotype has a count of ten or more. The rearrangement joins TRBV27 to TRBJ2-7; maybe TRBD2 (6 bases). This CDR3 has 15 amino acids. CDR1 and CDR2 (germline): MNHEY, SMNVEV (reference sequence). V lost 7 bases and J lost 5, with 21 bases in between. In DNA, the CDR3 is TGTGCCAGCACCTCCACCCCCGGGAGCTGGGACGAGCAGTACTTC. Amino acid sequence: CASTSTPGSWDEQYF.

This clonotype was recorded many times. V usage is TRBV13 and J usage is TRBJ1-2; no firm D call. Trimming took 5 bases from V and 8 from J, leaving 21 bases between them. Germline lookup yields CDR1 PRHDT and CDR2 FYEKMQ (reference sequence). This CDR3 is 15 amino acids long. The CDR3 bases are TGTGCCAGCAGCCTCACCGGGGTGACGGTCGGAGGCTACACCTTC. It yields the protein CASSLTGVTVGGYTF.

This clonotype showed up many times. The CDR3 nucleotides read TGTGCCAGCAGCCAAGAGGCGGTGTCCTACGAGCAGTACTTC. It encodes CASSQEAVSYEQYF. The chain links TRBV14 to TRBJ2-7, with D uncertain. Germline lookup yields CDR1 SGHDN and CDR2 FVKESK. V was pared by 0 bases and J by 1 base, with 7 bases between. The CDR3 has 14 amino acids.

The sample holds many counts of this clonotype. V is TRBV28 and J is TRBJ2-7; TRBD1 aligns across 7 bases. The CDR3 totals 15 residues. In germline, CDR1 is MDHEN, CDR2 SYDVKM. The J segment lost 0 bases and the V segment lost 2 bases, leaving 4 bases of the junction unmatched. For the CDR3, the DNA is TGTGCCAGCAGTTTAGTTGGGACAGCCTCCTACGAGCAGTACTTC. This codes for CASSLVGTASYEQYF.

This clonotype was picked up many times. The V gene is TRBV30, the J gene TRBJ1-2, with a tentative D call TRBD1 (5 bases). Looked up from germline, CDR1 is GTSNPN and CDR2 is SVGIG (reference sequence). CDR3 length equals 14 residues. V lost 4 bases, J lost 2 bases, and 14 bases lay in between. This chain's CDR3 is CAWTDRGGNYGYTF. CDR3 bases: TGTGCCTGGACCGACAGAGGTGGGAACTATGGCTACACCTTC.

This chain uses TRBV20-1 with TRBJ1-2; a possible D gene is TRBD1 (5 bases). The V gene's germline CDR1 is DFQATT and CDR2 SNEGSKA (reference sequence). The CDR3 has 11 amino acids. V lost 7 bases, J lost 8 bases, and 14 bases lay in between. CDR3 bases: TGCAGTGTTTGGGAGGGGCGAGGCTACACCTTC. Translating gives CSVWEGRGYTF.

This clonotype was counted a few times. CDR3 bases: TGCGCCAGCAGCTTGACCCCGGCAGGTGTACCAGAGACCCAGTACTTC. This sequence encodes CASSLTPAGVPETQYF. The rearrangement joins TRBV5-1 to TRBJ2-5; D unresolved. Germline V gene lookup returns CDR1 SGHRS and CDR2 YFSETQ. The length of the CDR3 is 16 residues. Between the trimmed V and J ends, which lost 1 base and 4 bases, there was a span of 17 bases.

This clonotype appeared many times. V is TRBV9 and J is TRBJ1-5, with unresolved D. The CDR3 spans 14 residues. The ends were cut back, 0 bases at V and 4 bases at J, with 8 bases in the middle. CDR1 and CDR2 from the germline V gene are SGDLS and YYNGEE. In DNA, the CDR3 is TGTGCCAGCAGCGTAGCCAAAGTTAATCAGCCCCAGCATTTT. Translating gives CASSVAKVNQPQHF.

This clonotype was seen repeatedly, ten times or more. This sequence joins TRBV28 and TRBJ1-2; 8 bases are a match to TRBD1. CDR3 length equals 14 residues. From germline, CDR1 is MDHEN and CDR2 SYDVKM. V gave up 1 base and J gave up 6 bases; unmatched junction bases: 4. The CDR3 loop is CASSLFGDRNGYTF. The CDR3 region has the DNA TGTGCCAGCAGTTTATTCGGGGACAGGAATGGCTACACCTTC.

This clonotype was detected many times. The chain links TRBV20-1 to TRBJ1-1, with 7 bases that match TRBD1. CDR3 length: 12 residues. Germline lookup yields CDR1 DFQATT and CDR2 SNEGSKA (reference sequence). V gave up 6 bases and J gave up 8 bases; unmatched junction bases: 9. The CDR3 DNA is TGCAGTGCCGGACGACAGGGACCCGAAGCTTTCTTT. The encoded protein is CSAGRQGPEAFF.

This clonotype was seen at least ten times. The chain uses TRBV18 and TRBJ2-7; D might be TRBD2 (6 bases). Per the germline V gene, CDR1 is KGHSH and CDR2 is LQKENI. The CDR3 extends over 15 amino acids. The ends were cut back, 3 bases at V and 6 bases at J, with 18 bases in the middle. In DNA form, the CDR3 reads TGTGCCAGCTCACCCCGTAGCGGAGGAATGGGCGAGCAGTACTTC. Translation gives CASSPRSGGMGEQYF.

This clonotype showed up many times. V and J are TRBV7-3 and TRBJ2-7; 10 nucleotides match TRBD2. This CDR3 spans 12 amino acids. J lost 12 bases, V lost 3 bases, and 5 bases had no gene match. Germline V gene data show CDR1 as SGHTA and CDR2 as FQGTGA. The chain's CDR3 is CASSLLAGVVYF. As DNA, the CDR3 is TGTGCCAGCAGCTTGCTAGCGGGAGTGGTGTACTTC. The variable domain in full, completed from reference TRBV7-3 and TRBJ2-7, reads GAGVSQTPSNKVTEKGKYVELRCDPISGHTALYWYRQSLGQGPEFLIYFQGTGAADDSGLPNDRFFAVRPEGSVSTLKIQRTERGDSAVYLCASSLLAGVVYFGPGTRLTVT.

This clonotype was seen many times. The J gene is TRBJ2-7, the V gene TRBV7-9; D unresolved. The CDR3 is 14 amino acids. In germline, CDR1 is SEHNR, CDR2 FQNEAQ (reference sequence). V was shortened by 2 bases and J by 5 bases, with 13 bases between the two germline ends. The CDR3 region is CASSLTRSDHEQYF. CDR3 nucleotide sequence: TGTGCCAGCAGCTTAACCAGATCTGACCACGAGCAGTACTTC.

This clonotype was observed a handful of times. The chain carries TRBV9 and TRBJ2-3; no firm D call. The V gene lost 7 bases and the J gene lost 2 bases, with 14 bases spanning the gap. The CDR3 consists of 14 residues. The germline V gene encodes CDR1 SGDLS and CDR2 YYNGEE. As DNA, the CDR3 is TGTGCCAGCGCCCCCCATGGCTCCACAGATACGCAGTATTTT. Protein: CASAPHGSTDTQYF. The whole variable domain, remainder taken from reference TRBV9 and TRBJ2-3, is DSGVTQTPKHLITATGQRVTLRCSPRSGDLSVYWYQQSLDQGLQFLIQYYNGEERAKGNILERFSAQQFPDLHSELNLSSLELGDSALYFCASAPHGSTDTQYFGPGTRLTVL.

This clonotype was seen ten or more times. This chain connects TRBV10-3 to TRBJ2-5; TRBD2 aligns across 16 bases. V lost 6 bases and J lost 3; bases outside the gene matches: 4. Germline V lookup: CDR1 ENHRY, CDR2 SYGVKD. The CDR3 has 16 amino acids. CDR3 nucleotide sequence: TGTGCCATCAGCACCGGGACTAGCGGGAGGGAAGAGACCCAGTACTTC. This encodes CAISTGTSGREETQYF.